This TCR beta chain was found in a study of identifying expanded T cells in peripheral blood. General study results and limits: Over approximately two and four weeks, about 16 and 19 clones changed, versus approximately 1.1 between replicates. Clone count variance between roughly 2-week samples rose with total template count.

Sequencing was performed with immunoSEQ multiplex PCR; in TCRdb, only in-frame clones are kept and a portion is missing. Counted here are about 94,000 clones, approximately 85% occurring once; the ten biggest clones make up 5.5% to 7%. Collection occurred without any documented infections or immune events in donors. Comment on this clone: No antigen is known for it.

The trim removed 5 bases at V and 4 bases at J, leaving 6 bases unmatched. Germline assignment: CDR1 GTSNPN and CDR2 SVGIG (reference sequence). This CDR3 is built from 13 residues. This chain connects TRBV30 to TRBJ1-2; 8 positions agree with TRBD1. This clonotype was obtained from a person aged 18 to 70 in good health. Sequenced sample: blood. For the CDR3, the DNA is TGTGCCTGGGCCGGGACAGGTGCCTATGGCTACACCTTC. Encoded protein: CAWAGTGAYGYTF.